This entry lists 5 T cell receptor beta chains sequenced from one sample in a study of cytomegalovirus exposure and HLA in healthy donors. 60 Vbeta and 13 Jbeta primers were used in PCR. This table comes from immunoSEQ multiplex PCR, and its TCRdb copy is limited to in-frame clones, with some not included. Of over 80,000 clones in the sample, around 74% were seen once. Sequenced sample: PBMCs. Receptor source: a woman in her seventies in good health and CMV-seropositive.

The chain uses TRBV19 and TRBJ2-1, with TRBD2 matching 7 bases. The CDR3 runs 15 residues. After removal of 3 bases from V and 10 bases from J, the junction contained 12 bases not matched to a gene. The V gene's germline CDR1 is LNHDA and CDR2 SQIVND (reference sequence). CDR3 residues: CASSMGGGNLGEQFF. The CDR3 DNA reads TGTGCCAGTAGTATGGGCGGGGGTAACCTCGGGGAGCAGTTCTTC.

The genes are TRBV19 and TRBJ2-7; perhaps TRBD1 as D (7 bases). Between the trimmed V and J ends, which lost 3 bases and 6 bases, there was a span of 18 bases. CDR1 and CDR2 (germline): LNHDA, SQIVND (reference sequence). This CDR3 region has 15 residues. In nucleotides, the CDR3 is TGTGCCAGTAGTATTACGTCAGGGGGGCTTGGCGAGCAGTACTTC. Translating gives CASSITSGGLGEQYF.

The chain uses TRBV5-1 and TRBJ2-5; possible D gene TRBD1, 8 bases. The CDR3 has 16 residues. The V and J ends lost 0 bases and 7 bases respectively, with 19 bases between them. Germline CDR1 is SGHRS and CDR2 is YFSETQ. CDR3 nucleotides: TGCGCCAGCAGCTTGGGAGCGGGACAGGCGGCTGGGACCCAGTACTTC. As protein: CASSLGAGQAAGTQYF.

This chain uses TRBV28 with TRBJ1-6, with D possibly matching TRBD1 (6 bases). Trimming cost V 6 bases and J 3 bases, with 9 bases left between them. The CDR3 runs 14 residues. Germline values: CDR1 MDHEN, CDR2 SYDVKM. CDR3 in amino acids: CASRGQSYNSPLHF. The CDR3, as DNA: TGTGCCAGCAGGGGACAAAGCTATAATTCACCCCTCCACTTT.

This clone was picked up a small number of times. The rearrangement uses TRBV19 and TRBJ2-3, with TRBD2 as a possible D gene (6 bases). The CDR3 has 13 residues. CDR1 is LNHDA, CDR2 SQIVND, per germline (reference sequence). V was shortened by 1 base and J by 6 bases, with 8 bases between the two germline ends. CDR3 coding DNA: TGTGCCAGTAGTATAGGGGAGGTCGATACGCAGTATTTT. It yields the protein CASSIGEVDTQYF.